A selection of T cell receptor beta chains follows, all from one sample in a study of PD-1 blockade in classical Hodgkin lymphoma. Clones were read by immunoSEQ multiplex PCR, and TCRdb kept only the in-frame ones, dropping some. This table has about 18,000 clones, 83% appearing once. Specimen: peripheral blood mononuclear cells (PBMCs), collected before the fourth cycle of nivolumab. All receptors derive from a human donor with classical Hodgkin lymphoma. Both conserved end residues are part of each CDR3. D genes are given only for firm matches. For some rows the clone size is stated as once, few or many, or as a class when expanded; others skip it.

J gene,D gene,V gene,clone size,CDR3 protein,CDR3 DNA
TRBJ1-6,NA,TRBV6-6,few,CASTPTVYSPLHF,TGTGCCAGCACCCCGACAGTTTATTCACCCCTCCACTTT
TRBJ2-5,TRBD1,TRBV20-1,NA,CSPGQGGTQYF,TGCAGCCCTGGACAGGGAGGGACCCAGTACTTC
TRBJ2-3,NA,TRBV2,NA,CASSELRPPGDTQYF,TGTGCCAGCAGTGAATTGAGACCCCCCGGCGATACGCAGTATTTT
TRBJ1-2,NA,TRBV6-5,NA,CASSYSPSTDLYGYTF,TGTGCCAGCAGTTACTCCCCCTCGACAGACTTATATGGCTACACCTTC
TRBJ1-5,NA,TRBV19,once,CASSILDGFNQPQHF,TGTGCCAGTAGTATACTGGACGGGTTCAATCAGCCCCAGCATTTT
TRBJ1-5,TRBD1,TRBV7-9,NA,CASSLAGTGRSNQPQHF,TGTGCCAGCAGCTTAGCCGGGACAGGAAGGAGCAATCAGCCCCAGCATTTT
TRBJ2-7,TRBD1,TRBV12-5,NA,CASGLGQGWAYEQYF,TGTGCTAGTGGTTTGGGACAGGGGTGGGCCTACGAGCAGTACTTC
TRBJ1-2,TRBD1,TRBV7-8,NA,CASSLQGARKGYTF,TGTGCCAGCAGCTTACAGGGGGCGCGGAAGGGCTACACCTTC
TRBJ2-1,NA,TRBV7-8,NA,CASSLEGLQTEQFF,TGTGCCAGCAGCTTAGAGGGTCTCCAGACTGAGCAGTTCTTC
TRBJ2-3,NA,TRBV19,NA,CASSIGRTFTDTQYF,TGTGCCAGTAGTATTGGACGGACATTCACAGATACGCAGTATTTT
TRBJ2-3,NA,TRBV5-1,NA,CASSLVAGSTDTQYF,TGCGCCAGCAGCTTGGTTGCAGGGAGCACAGATACGCAGTATTTT
TRBJ2-3,TRBD2,TRBV5-1,NA,CASKTAGEWDTQYF,TGCGCCAGCAAAACAGCGGGGGAGTGGGATACGCAGTATTTT
TRBJ2-1,NA,TRBV4-2,few,CASSQGGSGGDEQFF,TGTGCCAGCAGCCAAGGGGGATCTGGGGGCGATGAGCAGTTCTTC
TRBJ2-4,NA,TRBV7-8,NA,CASSFAVGIKNIQYF,TGTGCCAGCAGCTTTGCGGTGGGAATCAAAAACATTCAGTACTTC
TRBJ2-7,NA,TRBV4-1,NA,CASSQQDTGVYEQYF,TGCGCCAGCAGCCAACAGGACACGGGGGTTTACGAGCAGTACTTC
TRBJ2-3,NA,TRBV6-5,once,CASSPRPGTADTQYF,TGTGCCAGCAGTCCACGGCCAGGGACCGCCGATACGCAGTATTTT
TRBJ2-3,NA,TRBV7-2,NA,CASRRGTDTQYF,TGTGCCAGCAGGAGGGGGACAGATACGCAGTATTTT
TRBJ2-3,NA,TRBV5-1,once,CASSFTGTHTDTQYF,TGCGCCAGCAGCTTCACCGGGACCCACACAGATACGCAGTATTTT
TRBJ2-5,NA,TRBV5-1,few,CASSGGEVGTQYF,TGCGCCAGCAGTGGGGGTGAGGTTGGGACCCAGTACTTC
TRBJ2-6,NA,TRBV15,NA,CATSSRTSGANVLTF,TGTGCCACCAGCAGTAGGACCTCTGGGGCCAACGTCCTGACTTTC
TRBJ2-7,NA,TRBV7-9,few,CASSAQSYEQYF,TGTGCCAGCAGCGCCCAGTCCTACGAGCAGTACTTC
TRBJ2-7,NA,TRBV12-5,few,CASGSPRSYEQYF,TGTGCTAGTGGTTCCCCACGATCCTACGAGCAGTACTTC
TRBJ2-5,NA,TRBV11-1,few,CASSLGGAQYF,TGTGCCAGCAGCTTGGGAGGAGCCCAGTACTTC
TRBJ2-1,TRBD2,TRBV4-3,NA,CASSQNGGAYNEQFF,TGCGCCAGCAGCCAAAACGGGGGGGCGTACAATGAGCAGTTCTTC
TRBJ2-1,NA,TRBV18,once,CASSPREHEQFF,TGTGCCAGCTCCCCCAGGGAGCATGAGCAGTTCTTC
TRBJ1-3,NA,TRBV9,NA,CASGVSSGNTIYF,TGTGCCAGTGGGGTGAGCTCTGGAAACACCATATATTTT
TRBJ2-5,TRBD2,TRBV2,NA,CASSEQRGGQETQYF,TGTGCCAGCAGTGAACAGCGGGGGGGCCAAGAGACCCAGTACTTC
TRBJ1-1,NA,TRBV7-9,few,CASGPGHRNTEAFF,TGTGCCAGCGGGCCGGGACACCGTAACACTGAAGCTTTCTTT
TRBJ2-3,TRBD1,TRBV4-2,NA,CASSQGTGDTDTQYF,TGTGCCAGCAGCCAAGGTACAGGGGACACAGATACGCAGTATTTT
TRBJ2-3,TRBD2,TRBV5-1,NA,CASSVALAGPTDTQYF,TGCGCCAGCAGCGTCGCACTAGCGGGGCCCACAGATACGCAGTATTTT
TRBJ2-5,NA,TRBV5-1,NA,CASSLQPQETQYF,TGCGCCAGCAGCTTGCAACCACAAGAGACCCAGTACTTC
TRBJ1-2,NA,TRBV7-8,few,CASSVDNQGYGYTF,TGTGCCAGCAGCGTGGACAACCAGGGCTATGGCTACACCTTC
TRBJ1-4,NA,TRBV4-1,NA,CASSLLPGEKLFF,TGCGCCAGCAGCCTTCTACCAGGGGAAAAACTGTTTTTT
TRBJ2-7,TRBD2,TRBV5-1,NA,CASSLKTSGSGEQYF,TGCGCCAGCAGCTTGAAAACTAGCGGGAGTGGCGAGCAGTACTTC
TRBJ1-4,TRBD1,TRBV7-9,NA,CASSLWTGVNEKLFF,TGTGCCAGCAGCCTATGGACAGGGGTAAATGAAAAACTGTTTTTT
TRBJ2-1,NA,TRBV5-1,NA,CASSGGGSNNEQFF,TGCGCCAGCAGCGGAGGGGGCTCTAACAATGAGCAGTTCTTC
TRBJ1-1,NA,TRBV5-6,NA,CASSPSSGTEAFF,TGTGCCAGCAGCCCCTCCTCGGGCACTGAAGCTTTCTTT
TRBJ2-7,TRBD2,TRBV5-1,few,CASSLDGGGAYEQYF,TGCGCCAGCAGCTTGGATGGCGGGGGGGCCTACGAGCAGTACTTC
TRBJ2-3,NA,TRBV7-9,NA,CASSLFFGGDDGTDTQYF,TGTGCCAGCAGCTTATTTTTTGGCGGGGACGACGGCACAGATACGCAGTATTTT
TRBJ2-7,TRBD2,TRBV4-2,NA,CASSPGLGPYEQYF,TGTGCCAGCAGCCCCGGACTAGGCCCCTACGAGCAGTACTTC
TRBJ2-2,NA,TRBV18,NA,CASSPSNPSTGELFF,TGTGCCAGCTCACCTTCTAACCCCAGCACCGGGGAGCTGTTTTTT
TRBJ2-7,TRBD2,TRBV4-2,NA,CASSQETSGLAGGAFAYEQYF,TGTGCCAGCAGCCAGGAAACCTCGGGACTAGCGGGGGGGGCGTTCGCCTACGAGCAGTACTTC
TRBJ2-3,TRBD2,TRBV7-9,NA,CASSLSGTTDTQYF,TGTGCCAGCAGCCTGAGCGGGACCACAGATACGCAGTATTTT
TRBJ2-4,TRBD2,TRBV5-1,NA,CASSASGGAKNIQYF,TGCGCCAGCAGCGCTAGCGGGGGGGCCAAAAACATTCAGTACTTC
TRBJ2-1,TRBD2,TRBV7-9,few,CASSLEVGGGEQFF,TGTGCCAGCAGCTTGGAGGTGGGCGGGGGTGAGCAGTTCTTC
TRBJ2-3,NA,TRBV18,few,CASSPSTDTQYF,TGTGCCAGCTCCCCAAGCACAGATACGCAGTATTTT
TRBJ2-3,TRBD2,TRBV5-4,NA,CASSLGGLLSTDTQYF,TGTGCCAGCAGCTTGGGGGGACTACTCAGCACAGATACGCAGTATTTT
TRBJ2-5,TRBD2,TRBV5-1,NA,CASSPGVGTSGETQYF,TGCGCCAGCAGCCCGGGGGTCGGGACTAGCGGGGAGACCCAGTACTTC
TRBJ1-5,NA,TRBV6-5,few,CASSPLGRNQPQHF,TGTGCCAGCAGCCCCTTGGGGAGAAATCAGCCCCAGCATTTT
TRBJ2-7,NA,TRBV5-1,NA,CASRTEAINYEQYF,TGCGCCAGCAGGACAGAGGCAATTAACTACGAGCAGTACTTC
TRBJ2-5,TRBD1,TRBV5-1,NA,CASSLEGQGSETQYF,TGCGCCAGCAGCTTGGAGGGACAGGGGTCAGAGACCCAGTACTTC
TRBJ1-5,NA,TRBV4-1,NA,CASSPRDGYSNQPQHF,TGCGCCAGCAGCCCCCGGGACGGATATAGCAATCAGCCCCAGCATTTT
TRBJ2-3,NA,TRBV5-1,NA,CASSLGGTDTQYF,TGCGCCAGCAGCTTGGGAGGGACAGATACGCAGTATTTT
TRBJ1-4,NA,TRBV5-1,NA,CASSAQHLGVEKLFF,TGCGCCAGCAGCGCCCAGCATTTGGGGGTTGAAAAACTGTTTTTT
TRBJ1-6,NA,TRBV14,NA,CASSQGTQTSPLHF,TGTGCCAGCAGCCAAGGGACACAGACTTCACCCCTCCACTTT
TRBJ2-5,NA,TRBV29-1,few,CSVASSETQYF,TGCAGCGTTGCCAGTTCCGAGACCCAGTACTTC
TRBJ2-5,TRBD1,TRBV7-9,NA,CASSLGQGAETQYF,TGTGCCAGCAGCTTGGGACAGGGTGCGGAGACCCAGTACTTC